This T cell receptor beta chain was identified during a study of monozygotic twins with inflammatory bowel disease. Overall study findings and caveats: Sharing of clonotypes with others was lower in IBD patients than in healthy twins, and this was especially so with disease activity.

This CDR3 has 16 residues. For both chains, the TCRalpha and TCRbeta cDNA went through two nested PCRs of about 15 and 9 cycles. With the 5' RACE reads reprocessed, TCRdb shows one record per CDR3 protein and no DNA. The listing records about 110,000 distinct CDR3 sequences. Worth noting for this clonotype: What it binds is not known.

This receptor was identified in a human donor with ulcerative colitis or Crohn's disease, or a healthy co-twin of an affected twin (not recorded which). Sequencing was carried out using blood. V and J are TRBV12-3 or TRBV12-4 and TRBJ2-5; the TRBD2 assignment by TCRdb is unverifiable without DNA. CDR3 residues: CASSLGPPRGGETQYF.